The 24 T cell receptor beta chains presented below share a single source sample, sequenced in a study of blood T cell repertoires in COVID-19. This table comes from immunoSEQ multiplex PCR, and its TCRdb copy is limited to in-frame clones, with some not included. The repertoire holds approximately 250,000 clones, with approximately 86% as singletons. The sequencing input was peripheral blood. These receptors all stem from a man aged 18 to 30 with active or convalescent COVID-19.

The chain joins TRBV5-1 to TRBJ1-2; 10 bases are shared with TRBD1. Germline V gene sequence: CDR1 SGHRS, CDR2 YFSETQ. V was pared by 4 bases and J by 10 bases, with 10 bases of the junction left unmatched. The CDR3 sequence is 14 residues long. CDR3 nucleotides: TGCGCCAGCAGCCCCCGGGACAGGGGTTTAGTCTACACCTTC. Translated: CASSPRDRGLVYTF.

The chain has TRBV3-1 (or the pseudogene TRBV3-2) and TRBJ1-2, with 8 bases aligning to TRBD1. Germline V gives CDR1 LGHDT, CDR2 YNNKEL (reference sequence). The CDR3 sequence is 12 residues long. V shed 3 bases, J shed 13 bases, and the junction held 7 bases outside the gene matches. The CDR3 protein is CASSHGQGAPTF. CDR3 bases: TGTGCCAGCAGCCACGGGCAGGGGGCACCCACCTTC.

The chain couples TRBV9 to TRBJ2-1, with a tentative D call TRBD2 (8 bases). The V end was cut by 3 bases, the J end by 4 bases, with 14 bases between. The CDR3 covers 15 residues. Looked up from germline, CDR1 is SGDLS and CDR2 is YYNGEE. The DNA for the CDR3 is TGTGCCAGCAGCGAGGGGGCTAGCGGGTACAATGAGCAGTTCTTC. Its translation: CASSEGASGYNEQFF. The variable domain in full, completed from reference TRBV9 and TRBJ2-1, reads DSGVTQTPKHLITATGQRVTLRCSPRSGDLSVYWYQQSLDQGLQFLIQYYNGEERAKGNILERFSAQQFPDLHSELNLSSLELGDSALYFCASSEGASGYNEQFFGPGTRLTVL.

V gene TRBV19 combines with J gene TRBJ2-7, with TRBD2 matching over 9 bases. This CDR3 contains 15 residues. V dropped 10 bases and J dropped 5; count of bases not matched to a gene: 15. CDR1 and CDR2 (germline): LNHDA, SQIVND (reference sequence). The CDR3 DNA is TGTGCCACTTCGGGGGGGATGGCGGGAGGGCACGAGCAGTACTTC. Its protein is CATSGGMAGGHEQYF.

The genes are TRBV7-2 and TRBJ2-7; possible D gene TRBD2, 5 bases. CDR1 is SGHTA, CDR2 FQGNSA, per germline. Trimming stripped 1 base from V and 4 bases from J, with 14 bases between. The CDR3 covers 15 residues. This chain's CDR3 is CASSLVVTGNYEQYF. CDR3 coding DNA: TGTGCCAGCAGCTTAGTTGTAACGGGGAATTACGAGCAGTACTTC.

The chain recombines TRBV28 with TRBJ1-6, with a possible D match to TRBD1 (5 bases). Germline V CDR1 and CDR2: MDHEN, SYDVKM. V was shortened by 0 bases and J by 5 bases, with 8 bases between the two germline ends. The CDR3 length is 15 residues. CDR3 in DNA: TGTGCCAGCAGTTTATGGGGGCGAGATAATTCACCCCTCCACTTT. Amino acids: CASSLWGRDNSPLHF.

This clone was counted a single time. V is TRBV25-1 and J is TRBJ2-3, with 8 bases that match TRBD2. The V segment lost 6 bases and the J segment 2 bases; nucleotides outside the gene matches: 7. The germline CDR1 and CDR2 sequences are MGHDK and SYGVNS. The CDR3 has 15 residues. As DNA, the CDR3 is TGTGCCAGCAGCCCGACTAGCGCTACCACAGATACGCAGTATTTT. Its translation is CASSPTSATTDTQYF. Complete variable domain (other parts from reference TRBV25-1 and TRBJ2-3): EADIYQTPRYLVIGTGKKITLECSQTMGHDKMYWYQQDPGMELHLIHYSYGVNSTEKGDLSSESTVSRIRTEHFPLTLESARPSHTSQYLCASSPTSATTDTQYFGPGTRLTVL.

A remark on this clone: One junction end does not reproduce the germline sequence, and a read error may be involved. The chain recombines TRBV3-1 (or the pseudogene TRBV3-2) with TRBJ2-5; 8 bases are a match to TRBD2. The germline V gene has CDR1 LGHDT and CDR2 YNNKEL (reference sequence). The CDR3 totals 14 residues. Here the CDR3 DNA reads TGTCCCAGCAGCCACGCCGGGGGGGGAGGGACCCAGTACTTC. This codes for CPSSHAGGGGTQYF.

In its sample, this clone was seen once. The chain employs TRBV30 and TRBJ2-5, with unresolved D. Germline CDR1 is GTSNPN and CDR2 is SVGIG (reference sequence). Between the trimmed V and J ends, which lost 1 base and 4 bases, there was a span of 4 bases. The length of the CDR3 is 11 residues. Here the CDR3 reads CAWSAGETQYF. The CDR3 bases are TGTGCCTGGAGTGCCGGAGAGACCCAGTACTTC.

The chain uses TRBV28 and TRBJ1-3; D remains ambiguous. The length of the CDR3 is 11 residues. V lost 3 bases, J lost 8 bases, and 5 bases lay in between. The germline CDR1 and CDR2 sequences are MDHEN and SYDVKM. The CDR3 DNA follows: TGTGCCAGCAGTTTTGGGCACACCATATATTTT. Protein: CASSFGHTIYF.

The CDR3 reads CASTGQGTPLHF. CDR3 nucleotides: TGTGCCAGCACGGGTCAGGGAACACCCCTCCACTTT. The chain combines TRBV7-9 with TRBJ1-6, with D possibly being TRBD1 (5 bases). V lost 7 bases and J lost 11, with 12 bases in between. The CDR3 contains 12 residues. Germline loops: CDR1 SEHNR, CDR2 FQNEAQ (reference sequence). Combining the CDR3 with reference TRBV7-9 and TRBJ1-6 gives the whole variable domain DTGVSQNPRHKITKRGQNVTFRCDPISEHNRLYWYRQTLGQGPEFLTYFQNEAQLEKSRLLSDRFSAERPKGSFSTLEIQRTEQGDSAMYLCASTGQGTPLHFGNGTRLTVT.

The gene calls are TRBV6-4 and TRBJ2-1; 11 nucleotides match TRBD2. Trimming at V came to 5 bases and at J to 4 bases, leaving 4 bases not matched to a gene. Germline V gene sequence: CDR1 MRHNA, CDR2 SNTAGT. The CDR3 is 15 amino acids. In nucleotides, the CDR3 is TGTGCCAGCAGTCTGGGGACTAGCGGATACAATGAGCAGTTCTTC. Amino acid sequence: CASSLGTSGYNEQFF.

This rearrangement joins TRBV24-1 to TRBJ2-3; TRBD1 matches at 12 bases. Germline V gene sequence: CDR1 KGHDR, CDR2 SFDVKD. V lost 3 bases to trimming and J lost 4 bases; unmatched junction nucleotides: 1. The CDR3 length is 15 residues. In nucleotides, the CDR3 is TGTGCCACCAGTGATAGGGACAGGGGGCCAGATACGCAGTATTTT. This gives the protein CATSDRDRGPDTQYF.

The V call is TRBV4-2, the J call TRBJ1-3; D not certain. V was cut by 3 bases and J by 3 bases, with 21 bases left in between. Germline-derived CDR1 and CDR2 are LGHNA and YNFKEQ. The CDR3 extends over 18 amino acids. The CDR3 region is CASSHAEPQPLFGNTIYF. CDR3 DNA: TGTGCCAGCAGCCATGCGGAGCCTCAGCCCCTCTTTGGAAACACCATATATTTT.

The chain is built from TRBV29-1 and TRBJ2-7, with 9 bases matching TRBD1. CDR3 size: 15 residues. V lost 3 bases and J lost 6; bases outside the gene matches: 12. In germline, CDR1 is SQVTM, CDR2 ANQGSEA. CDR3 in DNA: TGCAGCGTTGACCCCCTTGGGACAGGGAGTGGCGAGCAGTACTTC. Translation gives CSVDPLGTGSGEQYF.

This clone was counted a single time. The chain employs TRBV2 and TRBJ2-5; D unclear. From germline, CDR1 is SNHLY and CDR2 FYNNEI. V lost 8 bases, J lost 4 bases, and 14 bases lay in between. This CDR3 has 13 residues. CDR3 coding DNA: TGTGCCAGCTCCAATAGGCGGATAGAGACCCAGTACTTC. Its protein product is CASSNRRIETQYF.

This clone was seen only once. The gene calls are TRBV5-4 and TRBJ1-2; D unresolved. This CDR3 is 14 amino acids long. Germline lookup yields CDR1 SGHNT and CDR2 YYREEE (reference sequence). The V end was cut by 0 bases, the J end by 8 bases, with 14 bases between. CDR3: CASSLVDPERGYTF. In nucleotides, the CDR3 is TGTGCCAGCAGCTTGGTCGATCCAGAGCGGGGCTACACCTTC.

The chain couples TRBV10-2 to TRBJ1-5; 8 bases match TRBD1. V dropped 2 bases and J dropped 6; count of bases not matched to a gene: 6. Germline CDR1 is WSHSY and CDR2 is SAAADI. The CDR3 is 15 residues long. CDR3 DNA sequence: TGCGCCAGCAGTGAGGGCAGGGGGCAGAGTCAGCCCCAGCATTTT. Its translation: CASSEGRGQSQPQHF.

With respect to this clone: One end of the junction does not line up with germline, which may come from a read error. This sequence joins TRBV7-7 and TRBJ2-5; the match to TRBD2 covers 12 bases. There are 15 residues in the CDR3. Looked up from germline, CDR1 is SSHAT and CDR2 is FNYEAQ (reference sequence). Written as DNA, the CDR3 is TGTGCTAGCAGCTTAAATCTAGCGGGAGGGGAGACCCAGTACTTC. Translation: CASSLNLAGGETQYF.

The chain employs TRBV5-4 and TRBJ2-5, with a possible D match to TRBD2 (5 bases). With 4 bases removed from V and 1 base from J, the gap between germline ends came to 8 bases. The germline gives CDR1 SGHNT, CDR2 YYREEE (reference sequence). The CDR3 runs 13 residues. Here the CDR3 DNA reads TGTGCCAGCAGCAGGGCGGGCCAAGAGACCCAGTACTTC. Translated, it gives CASSRAGQETQYF.

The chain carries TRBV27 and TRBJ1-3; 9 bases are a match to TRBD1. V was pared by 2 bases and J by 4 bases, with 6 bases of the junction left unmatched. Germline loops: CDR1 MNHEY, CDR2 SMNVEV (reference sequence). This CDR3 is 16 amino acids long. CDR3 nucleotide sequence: TGTGCCAGCAGTTTAGCCGGGACAGGGAAAGGAAACACCATATATTTT. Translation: CASSLAGTGKGNTIYF.

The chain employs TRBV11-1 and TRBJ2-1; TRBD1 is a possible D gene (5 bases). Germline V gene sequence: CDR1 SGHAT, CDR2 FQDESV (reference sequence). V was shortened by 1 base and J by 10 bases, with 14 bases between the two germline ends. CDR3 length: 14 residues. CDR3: CASSLVGRVGEQFF. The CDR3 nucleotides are TGTGCCAGCAGCTTAGTCGGCAGGGTGGGCGAGCAGTTCTTC.

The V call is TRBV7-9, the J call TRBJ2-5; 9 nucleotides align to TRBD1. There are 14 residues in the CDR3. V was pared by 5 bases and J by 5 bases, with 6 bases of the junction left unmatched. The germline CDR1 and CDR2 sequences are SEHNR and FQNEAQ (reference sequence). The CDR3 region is CASSRRTGVETQYF. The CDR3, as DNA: TGTGCCAGCAGCAGACGGACAGGGGTGGAGACCCAGTACTTC.

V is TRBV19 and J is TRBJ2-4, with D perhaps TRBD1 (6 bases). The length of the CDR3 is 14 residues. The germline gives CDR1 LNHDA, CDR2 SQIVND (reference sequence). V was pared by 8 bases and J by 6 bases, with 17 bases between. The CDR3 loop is CASRREGRGNIQYF. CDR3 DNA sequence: TGTGCCAGTCGAAGAGAGGGCAGGGGAAACATTCAGTACTTC.